This T cell receptor beta chain was identified during a study of T-cell memory formation after mild COVID-19. Study-wide findings and caveats: Mostly located in CM and EM were contracting CD4+ clones, with contracting CD8+ clones located in EMRA.

This clonotype was counted between two and nine times. The target antigen is unknown. The germline V and J ends were trimmed by 3 bases and 0 bases, with 23 bases remaining between them. Looked up from germline, CDR1 is DFQATT and CDR2 is SNEGSKA (reference sequence). The CDR3 covers 18 residues. TCRdb re-called the 5' RACE reads through MiXCR, storing one row per CDR3 protein. The sample records 150,000 or so distinct CDR3 sequences, roughly a third being singletons. The rearrangement joins TRBV20-1 to TRBJ1-1, with a weak D call TRBD1 (5 bases). The receptor was derived from an adult woman who had mild COVID-19 (a few samples of this study predate the infection). Cell type and time point are not known. The sequenced material came from PBMCs or a T cell subset sorted from them (not recorded which). CDR3 nucleotides: TGCAGTGCTAGGTTTACATTGGGGCAGAGGGGCATGAACACTGAAGCTTTCTTT. Translation: CSARFTLGQRGMNTEAFF.